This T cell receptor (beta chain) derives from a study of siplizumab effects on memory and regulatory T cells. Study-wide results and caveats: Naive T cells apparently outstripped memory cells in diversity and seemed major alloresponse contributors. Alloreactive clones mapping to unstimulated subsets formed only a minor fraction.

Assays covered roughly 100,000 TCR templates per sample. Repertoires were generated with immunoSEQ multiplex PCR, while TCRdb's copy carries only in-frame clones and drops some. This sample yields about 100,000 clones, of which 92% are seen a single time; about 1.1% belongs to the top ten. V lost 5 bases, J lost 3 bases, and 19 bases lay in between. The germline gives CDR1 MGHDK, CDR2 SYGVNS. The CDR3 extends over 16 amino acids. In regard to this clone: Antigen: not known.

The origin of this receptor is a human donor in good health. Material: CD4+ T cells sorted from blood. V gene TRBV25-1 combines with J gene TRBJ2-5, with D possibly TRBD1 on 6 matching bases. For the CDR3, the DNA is TGTGCCAGCAGTCCTATGGGGGCAGCCTTAAAAGAGACCCAGTACTTC. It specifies CASSPMGAALKETQYF.